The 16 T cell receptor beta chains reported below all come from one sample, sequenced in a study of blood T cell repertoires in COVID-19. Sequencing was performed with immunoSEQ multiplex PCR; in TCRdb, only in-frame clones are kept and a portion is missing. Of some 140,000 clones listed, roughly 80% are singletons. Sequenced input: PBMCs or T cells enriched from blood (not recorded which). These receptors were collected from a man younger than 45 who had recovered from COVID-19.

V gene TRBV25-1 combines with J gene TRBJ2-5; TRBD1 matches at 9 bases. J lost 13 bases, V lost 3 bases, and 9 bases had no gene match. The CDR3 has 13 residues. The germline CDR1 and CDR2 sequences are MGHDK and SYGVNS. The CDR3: CASSDTGTGPLYF. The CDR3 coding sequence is TGTGCCAGCAGTGACACCGGGACAGGGCCTTTGTACTTC. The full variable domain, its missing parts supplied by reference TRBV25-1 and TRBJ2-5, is EADIYQTPRYLVIGTGKKITLECSQTMGHDKMYWYQQDPGMELHLIHYSYGVNSTEKGDLSSESTVSRIRTEHFPLTLESARPSHTSQYLCASSDTGTGPLYFGPGTRLLVL.

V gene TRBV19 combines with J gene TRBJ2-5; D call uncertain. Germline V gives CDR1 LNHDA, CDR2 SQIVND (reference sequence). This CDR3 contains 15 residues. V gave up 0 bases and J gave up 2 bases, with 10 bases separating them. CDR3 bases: TGTGCCAGTAGTATAGATGGGCGCCGGCAAGAGACCCAGTACTTC. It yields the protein CASSIDGRRQETQYF.

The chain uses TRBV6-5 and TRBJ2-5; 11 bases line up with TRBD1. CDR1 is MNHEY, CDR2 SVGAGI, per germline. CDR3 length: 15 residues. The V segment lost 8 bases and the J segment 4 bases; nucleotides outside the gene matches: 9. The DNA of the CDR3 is TGTGCCAGCGGCCGGACAGGGGGCGCGGGAGAGACCCAGTACTTC. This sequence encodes CASGRTGGAGETQYF.

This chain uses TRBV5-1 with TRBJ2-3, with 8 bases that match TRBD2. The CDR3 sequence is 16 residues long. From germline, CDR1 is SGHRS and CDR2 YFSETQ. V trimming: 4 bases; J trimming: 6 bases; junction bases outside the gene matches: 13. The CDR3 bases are TGCGCCAGCAGCCCGGCCGGTAGCGGGGATTATGATACGCAGTATTTT. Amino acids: CASSPAGSGDYDTQYF.

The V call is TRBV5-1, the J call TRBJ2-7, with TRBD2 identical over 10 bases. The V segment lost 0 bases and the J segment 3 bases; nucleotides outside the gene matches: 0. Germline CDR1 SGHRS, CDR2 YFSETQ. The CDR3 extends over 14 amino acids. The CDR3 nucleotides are TGCGCCAGCAGCTTGGGGACTAGCGGCTACGAGCAGTACTTC. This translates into CASSLGTSGYEQYF. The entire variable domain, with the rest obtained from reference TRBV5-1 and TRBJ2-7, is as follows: KAGVTQTPRYLIKTRGQQVTLSCSPISGHRSVSWYQQTPGQGLQFLFEYFSETQRNKGNFPGRFSGRQFSNSRSEMNVSTLELGDSALYLCASSLGTSGYEQYFGPGTRLTVT.

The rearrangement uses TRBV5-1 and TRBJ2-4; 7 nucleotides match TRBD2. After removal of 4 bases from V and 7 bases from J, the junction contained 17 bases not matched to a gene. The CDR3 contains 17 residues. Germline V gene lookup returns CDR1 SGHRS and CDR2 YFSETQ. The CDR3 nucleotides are TGCGCCAGCAGCCTTCGGGCCCGACAAGGGGAGGGGAACATTCAGTACTTC. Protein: CASSLRARQGEGNIQYF.

The CDR3 spells CASSLGTVYGYTF. The CDR3 DNA reads TGTGCCAGCAGCTTAGGGACAGTCTATGGCTACACCTTC. The chain links TRBV7-9 to TRBJ1-2, with a tentative D call TRBD1 (6 bases). The length of the CDR3 is 13 residues. In germline, CDR1 is SEHNR, CDR2 FQNEAQ (reference sequence). Trimming removed 1 base at V and 4 bases at J, with 7 bases between. Full variable domain (outside the CDR3, taken from reference TRBV7-9 and TRBJ1-2): DTGVSQNPRHKITKRGQNVTFRCDPISEHNRLYWYRQTLGQGPEFLTYFQNEAQLEKSRLLSDRFSAERPKGSFSTLEIQRTEQGDSAMYLCASSLGTVYGYTFGSGTRLTVV.

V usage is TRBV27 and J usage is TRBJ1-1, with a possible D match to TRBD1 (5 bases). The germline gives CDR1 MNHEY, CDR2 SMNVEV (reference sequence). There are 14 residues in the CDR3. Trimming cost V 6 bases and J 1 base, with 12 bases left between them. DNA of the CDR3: TGTGCCAGCAGCCCCAGGAGGGGGAACACTGAAGCTTTCTTT. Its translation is CASSPRRGNTEAFF.

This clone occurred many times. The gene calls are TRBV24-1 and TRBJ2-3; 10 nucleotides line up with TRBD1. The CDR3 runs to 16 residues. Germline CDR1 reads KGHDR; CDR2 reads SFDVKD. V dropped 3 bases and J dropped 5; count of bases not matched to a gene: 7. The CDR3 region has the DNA TGTGCCACCAGTGATAGTCCGGGACAGGGGAGAGATACGCAGTATTTT. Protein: CATSDSPGQGRDTQYF.

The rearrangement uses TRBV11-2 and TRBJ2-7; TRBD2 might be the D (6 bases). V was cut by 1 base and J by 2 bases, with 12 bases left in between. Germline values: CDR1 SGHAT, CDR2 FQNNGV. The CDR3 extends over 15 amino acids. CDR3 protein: CASSLVAGPAYEQYV. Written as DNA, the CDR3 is TGTGCCAGCAGCTTAGTTGCGGGGCCTGCCTACGAGCAGTACGTC.

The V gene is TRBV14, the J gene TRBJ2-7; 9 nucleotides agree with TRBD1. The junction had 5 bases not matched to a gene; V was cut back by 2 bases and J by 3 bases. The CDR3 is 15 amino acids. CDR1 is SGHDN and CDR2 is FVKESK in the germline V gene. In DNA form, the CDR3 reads TGTGCCAGCAGCCAACCGGGACAGGGATACTACGAGCAGTACTTC. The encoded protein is CASSQPGQGYYEQYF.

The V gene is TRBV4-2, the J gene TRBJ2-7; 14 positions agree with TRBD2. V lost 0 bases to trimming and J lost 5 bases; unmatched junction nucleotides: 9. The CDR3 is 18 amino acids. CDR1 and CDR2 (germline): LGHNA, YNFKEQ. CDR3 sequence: CASSQDPGLAGGFNEQYF. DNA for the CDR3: TGTGCCAGCAGCCAAGACCCCGGACTAGCGGGAGGTTTTAACGAGCAGTACTTC.

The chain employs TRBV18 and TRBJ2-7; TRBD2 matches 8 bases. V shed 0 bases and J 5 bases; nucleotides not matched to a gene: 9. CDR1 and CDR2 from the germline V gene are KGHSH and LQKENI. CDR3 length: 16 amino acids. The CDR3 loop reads CASSPPVGTGGHEQYF. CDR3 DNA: TGTGCCAGCTCACCACCGGTAGGGACGGGAGGGCACGAGCAGTACTTC.

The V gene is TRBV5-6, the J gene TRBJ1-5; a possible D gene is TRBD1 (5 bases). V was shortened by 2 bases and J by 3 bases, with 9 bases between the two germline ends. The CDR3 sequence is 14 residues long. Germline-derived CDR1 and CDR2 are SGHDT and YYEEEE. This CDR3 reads CASSFRRANQPQHF. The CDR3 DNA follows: TGTGCCAGCAGCTTCCGCAGGGCCAATCAGCCCCAGCATTTT.

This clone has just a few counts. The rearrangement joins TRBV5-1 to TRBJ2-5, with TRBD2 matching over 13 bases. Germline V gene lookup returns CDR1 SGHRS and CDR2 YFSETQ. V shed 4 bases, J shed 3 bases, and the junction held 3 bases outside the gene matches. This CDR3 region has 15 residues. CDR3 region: CASSRGLAGEETQYF. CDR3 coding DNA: TGCGCCAGCAGCCGCGGACTAGCGGGAGAAGAGACCCAGTACTTC.

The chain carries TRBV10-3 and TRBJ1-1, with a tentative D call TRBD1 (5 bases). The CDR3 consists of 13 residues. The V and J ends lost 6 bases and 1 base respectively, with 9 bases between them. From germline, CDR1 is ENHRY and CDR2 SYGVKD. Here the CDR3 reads CAISPTGNTEAFF. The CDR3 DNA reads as TGTGCCATCAGCCCTACAGGGAACACTGAAGCTTTCTTT.